The 5 T cell receptor beta chains below come from one sample, sequenced in a study of low-dose radiotherapy and immunotherapy resistance in tumors. Primers used for first-strand cDNA, a TRAV- and TRBV-specific set, covered both alpha and beta chains. The TCRs were subjected to amplification over 20 PCR cycles employing a constant-region primer in conjunction with a V-primer adapter. TCRdb called the reads again in MiXCR, with one record for every CDR3 protein. The table records under 95,000 distinct CDR3 sequences, about 17% of them present only once. The time point: after trial treatment. As to treatment: LDRT plus nivolumab, ipilimumab, low-dose cyclophosphamide and aspirin (RACIN trial). The starting material was PBMCs, obtained after low-dose radiotherapy plus immunotherapy. The receptors stem from a male donor with prostate cancer.

Ten or more counts support this clonotype. The V call is TRBV20-1, the J call TRBJ1-5; no clear D gene. Germline lookup yields CDR1 DFQATT and CDR2 SNEGSKA (reference sequence). The CDR3 covers 13 residues. V dropped 4 bases and J dropped 3 bases, with 10 bases sitting between them. CDR3 sequence (DNA): TGCAGTGCTACGGACGGGAACAATCAGCCCCAGCATTTT. It codes for CSATDGNNQPQHF.

This clonotype was picked up many times. This rearrangement joins TRBV5-6 to TRBJ2-1; D remains unclear. Germline CDR1 and CDR2: SGHDT and YYEEEE. The CDR3 spans 15 residues. V was trimmed by 4 bases and J by 4 bases, leaving 15 bases between them. The CDR3 loop is CASSIFTALYNEQFF. Here the CDR3 DNA reads TGTGCCAGCAGCATTTTTACAGCGTTGTACAATGAGCAGTTCTTC.

The sample holds many counts of this clonotype. The chain employs TRBV5-1 and TRBJ2-7; D might be TRBD2 (6 bases). The germline V gene has CDR1 SGHRS and CDR2 YFSETQ. CDR3 length: 15 residues. V lost 0 bases and J 3 bases, leaving 13 bases between the germline ends. The CDR3 sequence: CASSLAGAQIYEQYF. The DNA for the CDR3 is TGCGCCAGCAGCTTGGCGGGAGCCCAAATCTACGAGCAGTACTTC.

This clonotype was picked up a small number of times. This rearrangement joins TRBV2 to TRBJ2-1; D gene unclear. The V gene's germline CDR1 is SNHLY and CDR2 FYNNEI. CDR3 size: 14 residues. The germline V and J ends were trimmed by 7 bases and 4 bases, with 14 bases remaining between them. The CDR3 protein is CASTLRPRYNEQFF. Here the CDR3 DNA reads TGTGCCAGCACCCTCAGGCCCCGGTACAATGAGCAGTTCTTC.

The chain employs TRBV28 and TRBJ2-5; 7 bases line up with TRBD2. Trimming removed 5 bases from V and 7 bases from J; junction bases left unmatched: 13. CDR3 length equals 15 residues. The V gene's germline CDR1 is MDHEN and CDR2 SYDVKM. CDR3 residues: CASSPRSGGPATQYF. The CDR3 coding sequence is TGTGCCAGCAGTCCTAGGTCGGGGGGACCTGCGACCCAGTACTTC. Variable domain in full (rest from reference TRBV28 and TRBJ2-5): DVKVTQSSRYLVKRTGEKVFLECVQDMDHENMFWYRQDPGLGLRLIYFSYDVKMKEKGDIPEGYSVSREKKERFSLILESASTNQTSMYLCASSPRSGGPATQYFGPGTRLLVL.